This T cell receptor (beta chain) was sequenced for a study of T cell responses to AZD1222 COVID-19 vaccine. The ends were cut back, 5 bases at V and 8 bases at J, with 12 bases in the middle. This CDR3 has 13 amino acids. The V gene's germline CDR1 is LNHNV and CDR2 YYDKDF (reference sequence). The data were produced by immunoSEQ multiplex PCR, yet TCRdb's version contains in-frame clones alone and is incomplete. Among 150,000 to 200,000 clones listed, more than 85% were seen once. This chain links TRBV15 with TRBJ1-4, with D perhaps matching TRBD1 (6 bases). The source is an adult in good health. The starting material was peripheral blood, obtained on day 0 of AZD1222 vaccination. The CDR3 DNA reads TGTGCCACCAGCTACAGGGTTATCGAAAAACTGTTTTTT. As protein: CATSYRVIEKLFF.